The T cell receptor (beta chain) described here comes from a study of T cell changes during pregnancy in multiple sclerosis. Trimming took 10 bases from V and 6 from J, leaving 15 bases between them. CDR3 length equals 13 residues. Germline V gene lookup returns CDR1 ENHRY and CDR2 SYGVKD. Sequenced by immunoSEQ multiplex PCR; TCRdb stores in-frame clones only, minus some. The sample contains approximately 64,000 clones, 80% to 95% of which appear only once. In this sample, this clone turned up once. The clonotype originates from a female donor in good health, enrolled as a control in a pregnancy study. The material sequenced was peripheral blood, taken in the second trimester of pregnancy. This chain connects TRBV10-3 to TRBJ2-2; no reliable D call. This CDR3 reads CATRMMDAGELFF. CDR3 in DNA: TGTGCCACGAGGATGATGGATGCCGGGGAGCTGTTTTTT.